The 21 T cell receptor beta chains below all came from one sample that was sequenced in a study of shared T cell receptors in the human thymus. The repertoire was sequenced with immunoSEQ multiplex PCR; TCRdb's copy has only in-frame clones and lacks some. Counted here are 700,000 or so clones, 70% to 90% occurring once; the ten biggest clones make up roughly 0.01%. The same specimen was also included in a second study, on human thymus T cells.

The sequenced sample consisted of thymocytes. Source of these receptors: a girl younger than two with a congenital heart defect.

This clone was seen a handful of times. This chain connects TRBV5-4 to TRBJ1-1; D is undetermined. V dropped 3 bases and J dropped 1 base, with 13 bases sitting between them. The germline V gene encodes CDR1 SGHNT and CDR2 YYREEE (reference sequence). The CDR3 runs to 15 residues. The chain's CDR3 is CASSCRKRSNTEAFF. For the CDR3, the DNA is TGTGCCAGCAGCTGCCGTAAACGGTCGAACACTGAAGCTTTCTTT. Variable domain in full (rest from reference TRBV5-4 and TRBJ1-1): ETGVTQSPTHLIKTRGQQVTLRCSSQSGHNTVSWYQQALGQGPQFIFQYYREEENGRGNFPPRFSGLQFPNYSSELNVNALELDDSALYLCASSCRKRSNTEAFFGQGTRLTVV.

Worth noting for this clone: Compared with germline, one end of the junction differs, possibly owing to a read error. V usage is TRBV6-6 and J usage is TRBJ1-2, with 8 bases matching TRBD1. Germline V gives CDR1 MNHNY, CDR2 SVGAGI (reference sequence). The length of the CDR3 is 15 residues. The CDR3 region is CASIYTGQGGEGYTF. CDR3 coding DNA: TGTGCCAGCATTTACACAGGACAGGGAGGTGAAGGCTACACCTTC.

The V and J genes are TRBV28 and TRBJ2-7, with D maybe TRBD1 (7 bases). Trimming took 5 bases from V and 5 from J, leaving 25 bases between them. This CDR3 spans 17 amino acids. Germline CDR1 and CDR2: MDHEN and SYDVKM. In DNA form, the CDR3 reads TGTGCCAGCAGTGAACCCCCGGAGGGGGAACAGGGGAACGAGCAGTACTTC. It codes for CASSEPPEGEQGNEQYF.

The chain carries TRBV10-3 and TRBJ2-1, with 16 positions matching TRBD2. The junction had 12 bases not matched to a gene; V was cut back by 2 bases and J by 2 bases. The CDR3 consists of 21 residues. CDR1 and CDR2 (germline): ENHRY, SYGVKD. DNA for the CDR3: TGTGCCATCAGTGAGGCCCCTCCGGGACTAGCGGGGGGGGGACCCTACAATGAGCAGTTCTTC. This encodes CAISEAPPGLAGGGPYNEQFF.

This sequence joins TRBV4-1 and TRBJ2-7; perhaps TRBD1 as D (6 bases). The germline V gene encodes CDR1 MGHRA and CDR2 YSYEKL. V was clipped by 0 bases and J by 7 bases, with 19 bases between them. The CDR3 sequence is 16 residues long. The CDR3 DNA follows: TGCGCCAGCAGCCAAGACGTTTTGGCAGGGGCTACGGAGCAGTACTTC. It codes for CASSQDVLAGATEQYF.

The chain uses TRBV6-5 and TRBJ1-2, with TRBD1 matching 12 bases. Trimming removed 5 bases from V and 5 bases from J; junction bases left unmatched: 6. CDR1 MNHEY and CDR2 SVGAGI come from the germline V gene. The CDR3 loop spans 15 amino acids. CDR3 sequence reads: CASSGLGQGAYGYTF. Here the CDR3 DNA reads TGTGCCAGCAGTGGACTGGGACAGGGGGCTTATGGCTACACCTTC.

The CDR3 is CASSQDYNTGQTNYGYTF. The CDR3 DNA reads TGCGCCAGCAGCCAAGATTACAATACGGGACAGACTAACTATGGCTACACCTTC. This chain uses TRBV4-1 with TRBJ1-2; 7 bases map to TRBD1. The V and J ends lost 0 bases and 0 bases, in that order; junction bases with no gene match: 10. Germline V lookup: CDR1 MGHRA, CDR2 YSYEKL. The CDR3 is 18 amino acids.

V is TRBV28 and J is TRBJ1-3; D may be TRBD1 (5 bases). Trimming took 6 bases from V and 11 from J, leaving 23 bases between them. The CDR3 is 15 residues long. Per the germline V gene, CDR1 is MDHEN and CDR2 is SYDVKM. Here the CDR3 reads CASSPQGVPRGAIYF. CDR3 DNA: TGTGCCAGCAGCCCCCAAGGGGTGCCTCGAGGAGCCATATATTTT.

V usage is TRBV6-1 and J usage is TRBJ1-6, with a tentative D call TRBD1 (5 bases). CDR3 length equals 13 residues. Deletions cut 6 bases from V and 7 bases from J, with 10 bases between. In germline, CDR1 is MNHNS, CDR2 SASEGT. CDR3 coding DNA: TGTGCCAGCAGGGTCAGGGTAAATTCACCCCTCCACTTT. This codes for CASRVRVNSPLHF.

The chain employs TRBV5-1 and TRBJ2-7, with D perhaps TRBD2 (6 bases). Germline assignment: CDR1 SGHRS and CDR2 YFSETQ. Trimming took 6 bases from V and 3 from J, leaving 22 bases between them. This CDR3 has 16 residues. This CDR3 reads CASTLGDSTFDYEQYF. Here the CDR3 DNA reads TGCGCCAGCACCCTGGGGGACTCGACCTTCGACTACGAGCAGTACTTC.

This clone was detected only a few times. The chain links TRBV10-3 to TRBJ2-1, with 9 bases lining up with TRBD2. Germline V gene lookup returns CDR1 ENHRY and CDR2 SYGVKD. V shed 0 bases, J shed 6 bases, and the junction held 21 bases outside the gene matches. The CDR3 consists of 21 residues. CDR3 sequence: CAISESELDSGGPDKPNEQFF. DNA for the CDR3: TGTGCCATCAGTGAGTCGGAACTAGACAGCGGGGGGCCTGATAAACCCAATGAGCAGTTCTTC.

V usage is TRBV7-2 and J usage is TRBJ2-2; the D is unclear. In germline, CDR1 is SGHTA, CDR2 FQGNSA. The CDR3 has 16 amino acids. With 2 bases removed from V and 6 bases from J, the gap between germline ends came to 16 bases. The CDR3 DNA reads TGTGCCAGCAGCTTAATAGGCCCGACTTGGTCCGGGGAGCTGTTTTTT. This codes for CASSLIGPTWSGELFF.

The rearrangement uses TRBV11-2 and TRBJ1-2; perhaps TRBD1 as D (5 bases). From germline, CDR1 is SGHAT and CDR2 FQNNGV. Deletions cut 5 bases from V and 4 bases from J, with 14 bases between. The CDR3 is made up of 14 amino acids. In DNA form, the CDR3 reads TGTGCCAGCAGCCATACCAGGGTTCTCTATGGCTACACCTTC. Amino acid sequence: CASSHTRVLYGYTF.

The rearrangement uses TRBV11-2 and TRBJ2-7; tentative D call: TRBD1 (5 bases). Germline V gene sequence: CDR1 SGHAT, CDR2 FQNNGV. V was trimmed by 0 bases and J by 5 bases, leaving 8 bases between them. The CDR3 sequence is 13 residues long. CDR3 sequence reads: CASSLDRVNEQYF. For the CDR3, the DNA is TGTGCCAGCAGCTTAGACAGGGTAAACGAGCAGTACTTC.

The chain couples TRBV5-1 to TRBJ2-2; the match to TRBD1 covers 9 bases. The CDR3 runs to 17 residues. CDR1 and CDR2 from the germline V gene are SGHRS and YFSETQ. Unmatched junction bases numbered 10, after V lost 3 bases and J lost 4 bases. In DNA form, the CDR3 reads TGCGCCAGCAGCTCAAACCCCGGGACAGGGTCCACCGGGGAGCTGTTTTTT. It encodes CASSSNPGTGSTGELFF.

This sequence joins TRBV30 and TRBJ1-4; D is unresolved. The V end lost 1 base, the J end lost 3 bases, and 6 bases lay between the germline ends. CDR1 is GTSNPN, CDR2 SVGIG, per germline (reference sequence). The CDR3 extends over 13 amino acids. CDR3 protein: CAWSDAANEKLFF. The CDR3 DNA follows: TGTGCCTGGAGTGACGCGGCTAATGAAAAACTGTTTTTT. Supplemented by reference TRBV30 and TRBJ1-4, the full variable domain reads SQTIHQWPATLVQPVGSPLSLECTVEGTSNPNLYWYRQAAGRGLQLLFYSVGIGQISSEVPQNLSASRPQDRQFILSSKKLLLSDSGFYLCAWSDAANEKLFFGSGTQLSVL.

The chain recombines TRBV6-5 with TRBJ2-5; 7 nucleotides match TRBD2. Germline CDR1 MNHEY, CDR2 SVGAGI. The trim removed 6 bases at V and 3 bases at J, leaving 4 bases unmatched. This CDR3 has 13 amino acids. In nucleotides, the CDR3 is TGTGCCAGCAGCCCCGGACTAGAAGAGACCCAGTACTTC. It is translated as CASSPGLEETQYF.

The count of this clone is one. The chain recombines TRBV27 with TRBJ2-1, with D possibly TRBD2 on 6 matching bases. The CDR3 runs to 14 residues. The germline V gene encodes CDR1 MNHEY and CDR2 SMNVEV (reference sequence). With 6 bases removed from V and 3 bases from J, the gap between germline ends came to 12 bases. CDR3 DNA sequence: TGTGCCAGCAGCCCCGGGACTCTCTACAATGAGCAGTTCTTC. Amino acids: CASSPGTLYNEQFF.

V is TRBV11-3 and J is TRBJ2-7; 7 nucleotides align to TRBD1. Germline V gives CDR1 SGHNT, CDR2 YENEEA. The CDR3 runs to 14 residues. V shed 2 bases and J 3 bases; nucleotides not matched to a gene: 4. DNA for the CDR3: TGTGCCAGCAGCTTAACCGGGACAGACTACGAGCAGTACTTC. It codes for CASSLTGTDYEQYF.

This chain connects TRBV25-1 to TRBJ1-6; D unresolved. V gave up 4 bases and J gave up 0 bases, with 13 bases separating them. Germline V CDR1 and CDR2: MGHDK, SYGVNS. This CDR3 contains 17 residues. CDR3 nucleotides: TGTGCCAGCAGTGGACACCTCCAGAGCTCCTATAATTCACCCCTCCACTTT. Its translation: CASSGHLQSSYNSPLHF.

The V gene is TRBV25-1, the J gene TRBJ2-2; TRBD1 matches 12 bases. Trimming took 5 bases from V and 7 from J; bases not matched to a gene: 11. The CDR3 runs 17 residues. CDR1 is MGHDK, CDR2 SYGVNS, per germline. The CDR3 sequence is CASSTIRDRGLGGELFF. In nucleotides, the CDR3 is TGTGCCAGCAGTACTATCCGGGACAGGGGGCTGGGCGGGGAGCTGTTTTTT.